These 5 T cell receptor beta chains came from one sample sequenced in a study of cytomegalovirus exposure and HLA in healthy donors. In the PCR, 60 Vbeta and 13 Jbeta primers were used. TCRdb's table, derived via immunoSEQ multiplex PCR, lists solely in-frame clones and lacks some. The table lists over 45,000 clones, about four fifths of them singletons, with approximately 2.3% in the top ten. Sequencing was carried out using PBMCs. The receptors were sampled from a boy younger than 18 in good health and CMV-seropositive.

The rearrangement links TRBV4-1 to TRBJ2-2; 8 bases agree with TRBD2. The V segment lost 6 bases and the J segment 1 base; nucleotides outside the gene matches: 7. The CDR3 is made up of 16 amino acids. Germline V gene sequence: CDR1 MGHRA, CDR2 YSYEKL. This CDR3 is CASRGWAGGNTGELFF. The DNA of the CDR3 is TGCGCCAGCAGGGGTTGGGCGGGGGGGAACACCGGGGAGCTGTTTTTT.

The chain couples TRBV7-9 to TRBJ1-5, with TRBD1 as a possible D gene (5 bases). Per germline, CDR1 SEHNR and CDR2 FQNEAQ (reference sequence). This CDR3 has 15 residues. V dropped 5 bases and J dropped 1 base, with 12 bases sitting between them. Here the CDR3 reads CASSQPGDSNQPQHF. The CDR3 DNA follows: TGTGCCAGCAGCCAGCCGGGGGACAGCAATCAGCCCCAGCATTTT.

The CDR3 loop reads CASSLRPTGTGESSPLHF. CDR3 nucleotides: TGTGCCAGCAGCTTAAGGCCTACCGGGACAGGGGAGAGTTCACCCCTCCACTTT. The rearrangement uses TRBV7-9 and TRBJ1-6, with 10 bases lining up with TRBD1. CDR1 SEHNR and CDR2 FQNEAQ come from the germline V gene (reference sequence). The CDR3 has 18 amino acids. V lost 2 bases, J lost 9 bases, and 13 bases stayed unmatched.

The chain uses TRBV4-1 and TRBJ1-6; D call uncertain. The V end was cut by 1 base, the J end by 9 bases, with 16 bases between. The CDR3 covers 16 residues. Germline-derived CDR1 and CDR2 are MGHRA and YSYEKL. Here the CDR3 reads CASSQAERVARSPLHF. Here the CDR3 DNA reads TGCGCCAGCAGCCAAGCCGAGAGGGTAGCTCGTTCACCCCTCCACTTT.

The genes are TRBV2 and TRBJ1-4; D perhaps matches TRBD1 (6 bases). The CDR3 consists of 14 residues. CDR1 and CDR2 from the germline V gene are SNHLY and FYNNEI. With 7 bases removed from V and 6 bases from J, the gap between germline ends came to 15 bases. This CDR3 reads CASTLQGHYEKLFF. The CDR3 DNA sequence: TGTGCCAGCACCCTACAGGGCCACTATGAAAAACTGTTTTTT.